This TCR beta chain was obtained from a study of blood T cell repertoires in COVID-19. Whole-study context: COVID-19 samples from acute and convalescent phases originated in the United States, Italy and Spain.

The data were produced by immunoSEQ multiplex PCR, yet TCRdb's version contains in-frame clones alone and is incomplete. The sample shows some 100,000 clones, 84% of them seen only once. Trimming took off 3 bases at V and 5 bases at J, with 11 bases between the two ends. The CDR3 sequence is 13 residues long. Germline loops: CDR1 SGHRS, CDR2 YFSETQ. The chain uses TRBV5-1 and TRBJ1-1; a weak D match, TRBD1 (6 bases). Sample: peripheral blood. The clonotype originates from a woman of 80 years or more with active or convalescent COVID-19. The DNA of the CDR3 is TGCGCCAGCAGCTGGGACATCCGGACTGAAGCTTTCTTT. This translates into CASSWDIRTEAFF.